These 29 T cell receptor beta chains share one sample of origin, sequenced in a study of patients and donors after allogeneic stem cell transplantation. TCRdb independently ran MiXCR on the RT-PCR reads; one entry per CDR3 protein. The profile shows about 40,000 distinct CDR3 sequences, roughly 30% of them singletons. Input material: blood, either unsorted or a sorted T cell fraction (not recorded which). The receptors stem from a human donor who was either an allogeneic HSCT recipient or a stem cell or donor lymphocyte infusion donor (not recorded which). It is not recorded whose cells these are; they may come from a transplant donor.

This clonotype was seen a few times. This chain uses TRBV28 with TRBJ1-1; a weak D match, TRBD1 (5 bases). Germline V gene lookup returns CDR1 MDHEN and CDR2 SYDVKM. The V end lost 6 bases, the J end lost 1 base, and 15 bases lay between the germline ends. This CDR3 has 15 amino acids. The CDR3 is CASRRGTAGNTEAFF. The CDR3, as DNA: TGTGCCAGCAGGAGGGGTACGGCGGGGAACACTGAAGCTTTCTTT.

This clonotype was counted between two and nine times. This chain links TRBV3-1 with TRBJ1-2, with 7 bases lining up with TRBD1. The CDR3 runs 14 residues. Looked up from germline, CDR1 is LGHDT and CDR2 is YNNKEL (reference sequence). J lost 3 bases, V lost 4 bases, and 5 bases had no gene match. The CDR3 region has the DNA TGTGCCAGCAGCCGGACAGGCTGGCACTATGGCTACACCTTC. Its translation: CASSRTGWHYGYTF.

This clonotype came up a few times. The V gene is TRBV6-6, the J gene TRBJ1-1, with D perhaps matching TRBD1 (6 bases). Per germline, CDR1 MNHNY and CDR2 SVGAGI (reference sequence). Between the trimmed V and J ends, which lost 2 bases and 0 bases, there was a span of 7 bases. The CDR3 sequence is 14 residues long. CDR3 sequence (DNA): TGTGCCAGCAGTTACGGACAGCTGAACACTGAAGCTTTCTTT. Translation: CASSYGQLNTEAFF.

This clonotype was picked up a small number of times. The V gene is TRBV5-4, the J gene TRBJ1-2, with a weak D call TRBD1 (5 bases). From germline, CDR1 is SGHNT and CDR2 YYREEE (reference sequence). V was clipped by 0 bases and J by 4 bases, with 7 bases between them. The length of the CDR3 is 13 residues. CDR3 loop: CASSLGTPYGYTF. The DNA for the CDR3 is TGTGCCAGCAGCTTGGGGACACCCTATGGCTACACCTTC.

The rearrangement joins TRBV6-1 to TRBJ2-7; possibly TRBD1 for D (7 bases). This CDR3 region has 14 residues. The V end lost 6 bases, the J end lost 0 bases, and 12 bases lay between the germline ends. Germline V gene sequence: CDR1 MNHNS, CDR2 SASEGT. CDR3 sequence reads: CASSRGDSSYEQYF. In DNA form, the CDR3 reads TGTGCCAGCAGCAGGGGGGACAGCTCCTACGAGCAGTACTTC.

The V and J genes are TRBV29-1 and TRBJ1-1; no clear D. Germline V gives CDR1 SQVTM, CDR2 ANQGSEA. The CDR3 contains 13 residues. The V end lost 6 bases, the J end lost 5 bases, and 16 bases lay between the germline ends. The CDR3: CSVKTYSRTEAFF. The CDR3 DNA reads as TGCAGCGTAAAGACGTACTCAAGGACTGAAGCTTTCTTT.

This clonotype came up many times. This sequence joins TRBV4-3 and TRBJ1-1; no definite D call. The ends were cut back, 0 bases at V and 4 bases at J, with 12 bases in the middle. The germline V gene encodes CDR1 LGHNA and CDR2 YSLEER. The CDR3 sequence is 15 residues long. CDR3 sequence (DNA): TGCGCCAGCAGCCAAGATCTTGGGGTCGGCACTGAAGCTTTCTTT. Translating gives CASSQDLGVGTEAFF.

The chain uses TRBV5-1 and TRBJ2-3; D ambiguous. V lost 6 bases to trimming and J lost 6 bases, with 8 bases between them. This CDR3 comprises 11 residues. Germline values: CDR1 SGHRS, CDR2 YFSETQ. The CDR3 DNA sequence: TGCGCCAGCATGACGGCTGATACGCAGTATTTT. Its protein is CASMTADTQYF.

This clonotype has more than one count but fewer than ten. CDR3 bases: TGTGCCAGCAGTTTTATAGGCCCAGAGGGGGAGCTGTTTTTT. The encoded protein is CASSFIGPEGELFF. The rearrangement uses TRBV27 and TRBJ2-2; D is undetermined. With 3 bases removed from V and 8 bases from J, the gap between germline ends came to 13 bases. Germline V gene lookup returns CDR1 MNHEY and CDR2 SMNVEV (reference sequence). The CDR3 runs 14 residues.

The chain has TRBV5-1 and TRBJ2-5; D is unresolved. The ends were cut back, 2 bases at V and 1 base at J, with 9 bases in the middle. Germline V CDR1 and CDR2: SGHRS, YFSETQ. CDR3 length equals 14 residues. CDR3 protein: CASSFAPLQETQYF. The CDR3 DNA sequence: TGCGCCAGCAGCTTCGCCCCCCTCCAAGAGACCCAGTACTTC. The variable domain in full, completed from reference TRBV5-1 and TRBJ2-5, reads KAGVTQTPRYLIKTRGQQVTLSCSPISGHRSVSWYQQTPGQGLQFLFEYFSETQRNKGNFPGRFSGRQFSNSRSEMNVSTLELGDSALYLCASSFAPLQETQYFGPGTRLLVL.

This chain joins TRBV7-8 and TRBJ1-1; TRBD1 is a possible D gene (6 bases). The V end lost 5 bases, the J end lost 3 bases, and 19 bases lay between the germline ends. CDR1 and CDR2 from the germline V gene are SGHVS and FQNEAQ. This CDR3 is 16 amino acids long. This CDR3 reads CASSHRRGGSDTEAFF. As DNA, the CDR3 is TGTGCCAGCAGCCACCGTAGGGGGGGCTCTGACACTGAAGCTTTCTTT.

CDR3 sequence reads: CASSYVTRNGYEQYF. The CDR3 bases are TGTGCCAGCAGTTACGTGACCAGGAATGGCTACGAGCAGTACTTC. The chain carries TRBV6-2 or TRBV6-3 and TRBJ2-7; D is ambiguous. This CDR3 has 15 residues. Trimming cost V 2 bases and J 3 bases, with 14 bases left between them. In germline, CDR1 is MNHEY, CDR2 SVGEGT.

This clonotype was seen at least ten times. The chain employs TRBV4-2 and TRBJ1-2; 8 bases are a match to TRBD1. CDR1 is LGHNA and CDR2 is YNFKEQ in the germline V gene. V lost 0 bases and J lost 4; bases outside the gene matches: 13. This CDR3 is 18 amino acids long. The DNA for the CDR3 is TGTGCCAGCAGCCAAGATTACAGGGGGAAGATGGACTTCTATGGCTACACCTTC. This gives the protein CASSQDYRGKMDFYGYTF.

The chain recombines TRBV11-2 with TRBJ2-1, with 7 bases matching TRBD2. Germline-derived CDR1 and CDR2 are SGHAT and FQNNGV. The ends lost 5 bases at V and 6 bases at J; junction bases unmatched: 7. The CDR3 is 14 amino acids. The chain's CDR3 is CASSPGLVSNEQFF. The CDR3 DNA follows: TGTGCCAGCAGCCCAGGACTAGTCTCCAATGAGCAGTTCTTC.

This clonotype was seen many times. CDR3 sequence reads: CASSLQGAGDTEAFF. In DNA form, the CDR3 reads TGCGCCAGCAGCTTACAGGGGGCTGGGGACACTGAAGCTTTCTTT. This chain uses TRBV5-1 with TRBJ1-1, with TRBD1 matching 9 bases. Germline-derived CDR1 and CDR2 are SGHRS and YFSETQ. This CDR3 has 15 residues. J lost 3 bases, V lost 2 bases, and 5 bases had no gene match.

This clonotype was seen at least ten times. The V and J genes are TRBV5-1 and TRBJ1-1; 8 nucleotides agree with TRBD1. The V and J ends lost 3 bases and 1 base, in that order; junction bases with no gene match: 14. The CDR3 sequence is 18 residues long. Germline V gives CDR1 SGHRS, CDR2 YFSETQ. DNA for the CDR3: TGCGCCAGCAGCTCGATCCTCGTCCTCGGACAGGGGAACACTGAAGCTTTCTTT. Protein: CASSSILVLGQGNTEAFF.

The chain recombines TRBV15 with TRBJ1-2; 8 bases are shared with TRBD1. The ends lost 9 bases at V and 4 bases at J; junction bases unmatched: 10. Germline V gene data show CDR1 as LNHNV and CDR2 as YYDKDF (reference sequence). CDR3 size: 14 residues. In nucleotides, the CDR3 is TGTGCCACAAGTCGACAGGGGTCATCCTATGGCTACACCTTC. Translation gives CATSRQGSSYGYTF. The variable domain in full, with the rest retrieved from reference TRBV15 and TRBJ1-2, is DAMVIQNPRYQVTQFGKPVTLSCSQTLNHNVMYWYQQKSSQAPKLLFHYYDKDFNNEADTPDNFQSRRPNTSFCFLDIRSPGLGDTAMYLCATSRQGSSYGYTFGSGTRLTVV.

A single count supports this clonotype. The gene calls are TRBV10-3 and TRBJ1-3, with D possibly being TRBD1 (5 bases). Trimming took off 7 bases at V and 2 bases at J, with 12 bases between the two ends. The germline V gene has CDR1 ENHRY and CDR2 SYGVKD. The CDR3 totals 14 residues. As DNA, the CDR3 is TGTGCCATCACCTTCGAGGGGACTGGAAACACCATATATTTT. Translating gives CAITFEGTGNTIYF.

The chain carries TRBV12-3 or TRBV12-4 and TRBJ1-2; TRBD1 matches at 9 bases. V lost 5 bases, J lost 6 bases, and 7 bases stayed unmatched. This CDR3 contains 14 residues. CDR3 in DNA: TGTGCCAGCAGTAACTCCGGGACAGGGAATGGCTACACCTTC. Amino acids: CASSNSGTGNGYTF.

V is TRBV2 and J is TRBJ2-1; TRBD1 agrees at 10 bases. The V segment lost 5 bases and the J segment 1 base; nucleotides outside the gene matches: 2. The CDR3 contains 15 residues. In germline, CDR1 is SNHLY, CDR2 FYNNEI. The CDR3, as DNA: TGTGCCAGCAGTCGGACAGGGGGGTCCTACAATGAGCAGTTCTTC. Its translation is CASSRTGGSYNEQFF.

The V gene is TRBV7-2, the J gene TRBJ1-3, with TRBD1 identical over 8 bases. The length of the CDR3 is 14 residues. Germline V gene sequence: CDR1 SGHTA, CDR2 FQGNSA. Unmatched junction bases numbered 3, after V lost 5 bases and J lost 3 bases. The CDR3 protein is CASSQDRVGNTIYF. For the CDR3, the DNA is TGTGCCAGCAGCCAGGACAGGGTTGGAAACACCATATATTTT.

The rearrangement uses TRBV7-8 and TRBJ2-3, with 13 positions matching TRBD2. The CDR3 extends over 15 amino acids. The germline gives CDR1 SGHVS, CDR2 FQNEAQ. Trimming cost V 6 bases and J 4 bases; bases outside gene matches: 4. CDR3 sequence (DNA): TGTGCCAGCAGTTGGACTAGCGGGGGTTCAGATACGCAGTATTTT. Amino acids: CASSWTSGGSDTQYF.

This clonotype was counted a few times. The chain has TRBV12-3 or TRBV12-4 and TRBJ2-2; D may be TRBD2 (5 bases). V lost 4 bases, J lost 0 bases, and 12 bases lay in between. The CDR3 loop spans 16 amino acids. CDR3 DNA: TGTGCCAGCAGTTCCCGGGGTAGCTCGAACACCGGGGAGCTGTTTTTT. It is translated as CASSSRGSSNTGELFF.

This sequence joins TRBV6-5 and TRBJ2-7, with D unclear. Germline CDR1 MNHEY, CDR2 SVGAGI. Trimming shortened V by 6 bases and J by 0 bases, and 6 bases separated the two germline ends. The CDR3 totals 12 residues. The CDR3 region has the DNA TGTGCCAGCAGCCGCCCCTCCTACGAGCAGTACTTC. Protein sequence: CASSRPSYEQYF.

The chain combines TRBV7-3 with TRBJ2-5; 9 nucleotides line up with TRBD1. Germline-derived CDR1 and CDR2 are SGHTA and FQGTGA. The CDR3 loop spans 17 amino acids. J gave up 5 bases and V 1 base, and 11 bases lay outside the gene matches. The CDR3 DNA reads TGTGCCAGCAGCTTAATTGGACCGGGACAGGGAACTGAGACCCAGTACTTC. As protein: CASSLIGPGQGTETQYF.

This clonotype was detected many times. One end of the junction fails to match germline, which may point to a read error. The rearrangement joins TRBV15 to TRBJ2-5; the D gene could be TRBD1 or TRBD2 (5 bases each). The germline gives CDR1 LNHNV, CDR2 YYDKDF (reference sequence). This CDR3 comprises 14 residues. CDR3 in DNA: TGTGCCACCAGCAGAGTTACCGGGACGGCACCCTTGAAGTTC. Translation gives CATSRVTGTAPLKF.

V usage is TRBV6-2 or TRBV6-3 and J usage is TRBJ1-5; 7 bases are a match to TRBD1. Germline V gene lookup returns CDR1 MNHEY and CDR2 SVGEGT. The CDR3 runs 14 residues. With V trimmed by 0 bases and J by 6 bases, 2 bases remained unmatched. The CDR3 is CASSYSRGPQPQHF. The CDR3 DNA follows: TGTGCCAGCAGTTACTCGAGGGGGCCTCAGCCCCAGCATTTT.

This clonotype has only a few counts. The CDR3 nucleotides are TGCAGTGCTAGAAAAGGTCTACTCTACGAGCAGTACTTC. Its protein is CSARKGLLYEQYF. The chain has TRBV20-1 and TRBJ2-7, with D uncertain. This CDR3 has 13 residues. V was pared by 2 bases and J by 3 bases, with 11 bases between. The V gene's germline CDR1 is DFQATT and CDR2 SNEGSKA (reference sequence).

This clonotype has a handful of counts. The J gene is TRBJ2-3, the V gene TRBV5-1; D is possibly TRBD2 (6 bases). CDR1 is SGHRS and CDR2 is YFSETQ in the germline V gene. CDR3 length: 14 residues. Between the trimmed V and J ends, which lost 4 bases and 2 bases, there was a span of 11 bases. CDR3 protein: CASSGGADTDTQYF. CDR3 in DNA: TGCGCCAGCAGCGGCGGGGCCGACACAGATACGCAGTATTTT.